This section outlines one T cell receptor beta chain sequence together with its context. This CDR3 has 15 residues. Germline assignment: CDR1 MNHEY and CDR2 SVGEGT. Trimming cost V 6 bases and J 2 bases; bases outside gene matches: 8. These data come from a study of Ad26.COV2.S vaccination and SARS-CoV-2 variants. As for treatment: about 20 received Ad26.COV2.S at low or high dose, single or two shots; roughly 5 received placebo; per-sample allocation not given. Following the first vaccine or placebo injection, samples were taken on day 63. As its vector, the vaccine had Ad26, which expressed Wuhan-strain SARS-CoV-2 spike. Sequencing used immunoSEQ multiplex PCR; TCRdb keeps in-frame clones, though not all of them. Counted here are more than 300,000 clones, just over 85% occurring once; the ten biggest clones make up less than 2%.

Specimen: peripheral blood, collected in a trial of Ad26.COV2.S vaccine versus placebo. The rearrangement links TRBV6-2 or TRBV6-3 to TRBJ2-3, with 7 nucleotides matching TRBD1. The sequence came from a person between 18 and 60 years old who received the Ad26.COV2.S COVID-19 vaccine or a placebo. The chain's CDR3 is CASSSGQLNTDTQYF. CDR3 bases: TGTGCCAGCAGCTCGGGACAGCTCAACACAGATACGCAGTATTTT.